Below are 7 T cell receptor beta chains sequenced from a single sample in a study of blood T cells in healthy people across ages. The use of a sample-barcoded 5' primer and a J-beta primer mix characterized a second PCR of 7 to 11 cycles. TCRdb analysed the 5' RACE reads with MiXCR anew, one entry per CDR3 protein. The profile shows about 1.7 million distinct CDR3 sequences, 28% of them singletons. The specimen sequenced was blood. The receptor source for this set is a woman in her twenties or thirties in good health.

This clonotype was recorded many times. This sequence joins TRBV6-2 or TRBV6-3 and TRBJ2-7; 12 bases agree with TRBD2. J gave up 6 bases and V 2 bases, and 2 bases lay outside the gene matches. The CDR3 runs 14 residues. The germline V gene has CDR1 MNHEY and CDR2 SVGEGT. The CDR3 region has the DNA TGTGCCAGCAGTTACCGACTAGCGGGAGTCGAGCAGTACTTC. Amino acid sequence: CASSYRLAGVEQYF.

The rearrangement links TRBV7-9 to TRBJ2-7, with a tentative D call TRBD2 (5 bases). The germline CDR1 and CDR2 sequences are SEHNR and FQNEAQ (reference sequence). This CDR3 is 14 amino acids long. The V and J ends lost 1 base and 7 bases respectively, with 14 bases between them. The CDR3 nucleotides are TGTGCCAGCAGCTTAGAGGCTAGCTCGGATGAGCAGTACTTC. The encoded protein is CASSLEASSDEQYF. Complete variable domain (other parts from reference TRBV7-9 and TRBJ2-7): DTGVSQNPRHKITKRGQNVTFRCDPISEHNRLYWYRQTLGQGPEFLTYFQNEAQLEKSRLLSDRFSAERPKGSFSTLEIQRTEQGDSAMYLCASSLEASSDEQYFGPGTRLTVT.

This sequence joins TRBV6-5 and TRBJ2-1, with TRBD1 matching 9 bases. This CDR3 region has 14 residues. Germline V gene lookup returns CDR1 MNHEY and CDR2 SVGAGI. The trim removed 6 bases at V and 12 bases at J, leaving 12 bases unmatched. In nucleotides, the CDR3 is TGTGCCAGCAGCCGCGGGACAGGGTTGGGTGGGCAGTTCTTC. This gives the protein CASSRGTGLGGQFF.

This clonotype was detected only a few times. The chain carries TRBV2 and TRBJ1-5; D gene unclear. V lost 6 bases to trimming and J lost 5 bases, with 17 bases between them. This CDR3 comprises 15 residues. Germline-derived CDR1 and CDR2 are SNHLY and FYNNEI. CDR3 nucleotide sequence: TGTGCCAGCAGCTGGGAGAGGGCCGGGGATCAGCCCCAGCATTTT. Translation: CASSWERAGDQPQHF.

This chain links TRBV7-9 with TRBJ2-1; no firm D call. Germline V lookup: CDR1 SEHNR, CDR2 FQNEAQ (reference sequence). V was shortened by 2 bases and J by 4 bases, with 6 bases between the two germline ends. There are 13 residues in the CDR3. The CDR3 DNA is TGTGCCAGCAGCTTATCAGAATACAATGAGCAGTTCTTC. Protein: CASSLSEYNEQFF.

In the case of this clonotype: Being one base from a much bigger clone, this may be a read error. The chain recombines TRBV27 with TRBJ1-2, with D tentatively TRBD1 (5 bases). Per germline, CDR1 MNHEY and CDR2 SMNVEV (reference sequence). V gave up 11 bases and J gave up 4 bases, with 14 bases separating them. The length of the CDR3 is 12 residues. The chain's CDR3 is CAAGFGGYGYTF. Written as DNA, the CDR3 is TGTGCCGCAGGGTTTGGTGGCTATGGCTACACCTTC.

This clonotype was detected only a few times. The genes are TRBV9 and TRBJ2-5, with a possible D match to TRBD2 (6 bases). The V gene lost 0 bases and the J gene lost 1 base, with 10 bases spanning the gap. The CDR3 length is 15 residues. Germline V CDR1 and CDR2: SGDLS, YYNGEE. CDR3 region: CASSVGGAFQETQYF. The CDR3 DNA sequence: TGTGCCAGCAGCGTAGGCGGGGCCTTCCAAGAGACCCAGTACTTC. The whole variable domain, filled in from reference TRBV9 and TRBJ2-5, reads DSGVTQTPKHLITATGQRVTLRCSPRSGDLSVYWYQQSLDQGLQFLIQYYNGEERAKGNILERFSAQQFPDLHSELNLSSLELGDSALYFCASSVGGAFQETQYFGPGTRLLVL.